These 9 T cell receptor beta chains were all obtained from the same sample, sequenced in a study of CXCR3-negative and CXCR3-positive naive CD8 T cells (dated by TCRdb to the late 2010s). Sequencing relied on a NextSeq 550. The Human TCR Profiling Kit (MiLaboratory) was used to prepare UMI-labeled 5' RACE TRB cDNA libraries. Following reprocessing of the reads by TCRdb, the data hold one row per CDR3 protein sequence and no DNA is available. The data table for this sample lists under 65,000 distinct CDR3 sequences. The ten biggest clones cover 20% to 25% of the sample. Source material: memory CD8+ T cells from blood. What the cell subset or site label conveys for this sample: conventional CD8+ memory T cells (TMEM), sorted as controls. These receptors were taken from a human donor in good health. Some clones in this sample may be carry-over from other donors' samples.

The rearrangement joins TRBV7-9 to TRBJ1-6. The CDR3 runs 15 residues. Germline V gene lookup returns CDR1 SEHNR and CDR2 FQNEAQ (reference sequence). The CDR3 is CASSLVAPTTSPLHF.

This chain connects TRBV13 to TRBJ2-7; the TCRdb call, TRBD2, lacks DNA for checking. Germline lookup yields CDR1 PRHDT and CDR2 FYEKMQ (reference sequence). This CDR3 has 15 amino acids. The CDR3 is CASSLVGGLAEEQYF. Variable domain in full (rest from reference TRBV13 and TRBJ2-7): AAGVIQSPRHLIKEKRETATLKCYPIPRHDTVYWYQQGPGQDPQFLISFYEKMQSDKGSIPDRFSAQQFSDYHSELNMSSLELGDSALYFCASSLVGGLAEEQYFGPGTRLTVT.

The rearrangement joins TRBV6-4 to TRBJ2-5; without DNA, the TCRdb call of TRBD2 cannot be checked. This CDR3 spans 15 amino acids. Per germline, CDR1 MRHNA and CDR2 SNTAGT. The CDR3 sequence: CASSVLAGSSETQYF.

The V call is TRBV5-1, the J call TRBJ1-2; TCRdb calls TRBD1, which cannot be checked without DNA. Germline CDR1 reads SGHRS; CDR2 reads YFSETQ. The CDR3 is made up of 16 amino acids. The chain's CDR3 is CASSLGQGEEEYGYTF. The full variable domain, rest sourced from reference TRBV5-1 and TRBJ1-2, is KAGVTQTPRYLIKTRGQQVTLSCSPISGHRSVSWYQQTPGQGLQFLFEYFSETQRNKGNFPGRFSGRQFSNSRSEMNVSTLELGDSALYLCASSLGQGEEEYGYTFGSGTRLTVV.

This chain links TRBV29-1 with TRBJ2-7; the TRBD1 assignment by TCRdb is unverifiable without DNA. The CDR3 runs to 12 residues. In germline, CDR1 is SQVTM, CDR2 ANQGSEA. The CDR3 sequence: CSVEGDGYEQYF.

V usage is TRBV7-2 and J usage is TRBJ1-2; the TRBD1 assignment by TCRdb is unverifiable without DNA. Germline V gives CDR1 SGHTA, CDR2 FQGNSA. The length of the CDR3 is 13 residues. The CDR3 loop reads CASTEPPNYGYTF.

The chain has TRBV7-9 and TRBJ1-1. The CDR3 spans 12 residues. The germline gives CDR1 SEHNR, CDR2 FQNEAQ (reference sequence). The CDR3 sequence is CASSLANREAFF.

The chain employs TRBV6-2 or TRBV6-3 and TRBJ2-1. Germline V gives CDR1 MNHEY, CDR2 SVGEGT. The CDR3 totals 16 residues. This CDR3 is CASSSPTGSFYNEQFF.

The V gene is TRBV7-3, the J gene TRBJ2-7. The CDR3 extends over 14 amino acids. Germline V gene sequence: CDR1 SGHTA, CDR2 FQGTGA. The CDR3 loop reads CASSPTGPSYEQYF.